This T cell receptor beta chain comes out of a study of blood T cell repertoires in COVID-19. Germline CDR1 reads LNHDA; CDR2 reads SQIVND (reference sequence). Trimming shortened V by 3 bases and J by 0 bases, and 6 bases separated the two germline ends. The CDR3 sequence is 14 residues long. Measured with immunoSEQ multiplex PCR; TCRdb has only the in-frame clones, and not every one. The sample includes about 51,000 clones, roughly 90% of them seen just once. This clone showed up just a few times. The TCR was taken from a man in his fifties or sixties with acute or convalescent COVID-19. This rearrangement joins TRBV19 to TRBJ1-5; D gene unclear. Source material: peripheral blood. The chain's CDR3 is CASSIGYSNQPQHF. As DNA, the CDR3 is TGTGCCAGTAGTATCGGGTATAGCAATCAGCCCCAGCATTTT.